Each of the 10 T cell receptor beta chains below was sequenced from the same sample in a study of blood T cell repertoires in COVID-19. Here immunoSEQ multiplex PCR was the method, and the copy in TCRdb shows in-frame clones only, minus some. The data contain under 200,000 clones, 80% to 85% of them seen just once; the ten biggest clones take up roughly 5%. The source material was peripheral blood. The source is a woman aged 25 to 39 with acute or convalescent COVID-19.

The chain employs TRBV2 and TRBJ1-6, with 7 bases aligning to TRBD1. V trimming: 7 bases; J trimming: 8 bases; junction bases outside the gene matches: 8. The germline gives CDR1 SNHLY, CDR2 FYNNEI. The CDR3 consists of 14 residues. The CDR3 loop is CASNTRGSDSPLHF. CDR3 sequence (DNA): TGTGCCAGCAACACCAGGGGGTCGGATTCACCCCTCCACTTT. The variable domain in full, with the rest retrieved from reference TRBV2 and TRBJ1-6, is EPEVTQTPSHQVTQMGQEVILRCVPISNHLYFYWYRQILGQKVEFLVSFYNNEISEKSEIFDDQFSVERPDGSNFTLKIRSTKLEDSAMYFCASNTRGSDSPLHFGNGTRLTVT.

This clone was detected only once. V and J are TRBV7-6 and TRBJ2-2, with D possibly TRBD1 on 7 matching bases. The germline CDR1 and CDR2 sequences are SGHVS and FNYEAQ. Trimming pared 0 bases from V and 3 bases from J, leaving 14 bases between. The length of the CDR3 is 17 residues. The CDR3 DNA reads TGTGCCAGCAGCTTAGCCCCAGGGGGGTATTACACCGGGGAGCTGTTTTTT. Protein product: CASSLAPGGYYTGELFF.

The rearrangement joins TRBV28 to TRBJ2-4; 8 positions agree with TRBD1. Unmatched junction bases numbered 9, after V lost 5 bases and J lost 3 bases. The germline V gene has CDR1 MDHEN and CDR2 SYDVKM. The CDR3 sequence is 16 residues long. This CDR3 reads CASSPHRGSGKNIQYF. The CDR3 region has the DNA TGTGCCAGCAGTCCGCACAGGGGGTCAGGCAAAAACATTCAGTACTTC.

This chain uses TRBV7-9 with TRBJ1-4; TRBD1 matches at 7 bases. Germline V gene lookup returns CDR1 SEHNR and CDR2 FQNEAQ (reference sequence). The length of the CDR3 is 15 residues. Unmatched junction bases numbered 7, after V lost 5 bases and J lost 4 bases. CDR3 in amino acids: CASSPGQESNEKLFF. Here the CDR3 DNA reads TGTGCCAGCAGCCCCGGACAGGAGAGTAATGAAAAACTGTTTTTT.

The V and J genes are TRBV24-1 and TRBJ2-1, with 7 positions matching TRBD2. V lost 7 bases and J lost 7; bases outside the gene matches: 9. Germline CDR1 KGHDR, CDR2 SFDVKD. The CDR3 is 14 residues long. The CDR3, as DNA: TGTGCCACCAGCTTCGGCGGGACTATTAATGAGCAGTTCTTC. Amino acids: CATSFGGTINEQFF.

The chain couples TRBV15 to TRBJ1-1; tentative D call: TRBD1 (6 bases). The CDR3 length is 16 residues. The germline V gene encodes CDR1 LNHNV and CDR2 YYDKDF (reference sequence). With 0 bases removed from V and 13 bases from J, the gap between germline ends came to 24 bases. The CDR3: CATSRDRGSALTSDFF. DNA of the CDR3: TGTGCCACCAGCAGAGATAGGGGGTCCGCTCTTACTTCGGATTTCTTT.

The genes are TRBV7-8 and TRBJ1-4; TRBD1 might be the D (6 bases). This CDR3 contains 14 residues. V was pared by 2 bases and J by 8 bases, with 12 bases between. CDR1 is SGHVS, CDR2 FQNEAQ, per germline. The CDR3 loop reads CASSLTGIREKLFF. Here the CDR3 DNA reads TGTGCCAGCAGCTTAACAGGGATTCGCGAAAAACTGTTTTTT.

The chain links TRBV28 to TRBJ1-5; 7 bases map to TRBD1. The germline CDR1 and CDR2 sequences are MDHEN and SYDVKM. The trim removed 6 bases at V and 5 bases at J, leaving 10 bases unmatched. This CDR3 is 15 amino acids long. CDR3 region: CASSGPGQRDQPQHF. In nucleotides, the CDR3 is TGTGCCAGCAGCGGTCCGGGACAGCGGGATCAGCCCCAGCATTTT. The variable domain in full, with the rest retrieved from reference TRBV28 and TRBJ1-5, is DVKVTQSSRYLVKRTGEKVFLECVQDMDHENMFWYRQDPGLGLRLIYFSYDVKMKEKGDIPEGYSVSREKKERFSLILESASTNQTSMYLCASSGPGQRDQPQHFGDGTRLSIL.

Only a few counts were recorded for this clone. The rearrangement links TRBV27 to TRBJ1-5; D unclear. The CDR3 consists of 13 residues. Germline CDR1 and CDR2: MNHEY and SMNVEV (reference sequence). Trimming left V 3 bases short and J 5 bases short, with 8 bases between. The CDR3 here is CASSLYGDQPQHF. The CDR3 nucleotides are TGTGCCAGCAGTTTGTACGGGGATCAGCCCCAGCATTTT.

The V gene is TRBV5-6, the J gene TRBJ2-5; 9 bases are shared with TRBD1. This CDR3 comprises 16 residues. After removal of 5 bases from V and 1 base from J, the junction contained 9 bases not matched to a gene. Per the germline V gene, CDR1 is SGHDT and CDR2 is YYEEEE. In DNA, the CDR3 is TGTGCCAGCAGAGAAATGGGGACAGGGTTCCAAGAGACCCAGTACTTC. Its protein product is CASREMGTGFQETQYF.